This passage covers 12 T cell receptor beta chains from one sample sequenced in a study of blood T cell repertoires in COVID-19. TCRdb keeps only in-frame clones here, not all; method: immunoSEQ multiplex PCR. The sample yields roughly 110,000 clones, approximately 81% seen once. The sample consisted of peripheral blood. The receptors derive from a man aged 35 to 55 with acute or convalescent COVID-19.

V and J are TRBV30 and TRBJ1-5; 8 positions match TRBD1. Trimming removed 4 bases from V and 2 bases from J; junction bases left unmatched: 16. In germline, CDR1 is GTSNPN, CDR2 SVGIG (reference sequence). The length of the CDR3 is 18 residues. The CDR3 protein is CAWKNDRGSFRRNQPQHF. In nucleotides, the CDR3 is TGTGCCTGGAAAAACGACAGGGGTAGTTTCCGACGCAATCAGCCCCAGCATTTT.

This chain links TRBV7-9 with TRBJ1-1, with D unresolved. The CDR3 spans 12 residues. The V gene lost 7 bases and the J gene lost 1 base, with 7 bases spanning the gap. Germline CDR1 is SEHNR and CDR2 is FQNEAQ (reference sequence). The CDR3 reads CASTQWNTEAFF. The CDR3 DNA sequence: TGTGCCAGCACCCAGTGGAACACTGAAGCTTTCTTT.

V is TRBV28 and J is TRBJ1-4; the D is unclear. Germline CDR1 reads MDHEN; CDR2 reads SYDVKM. This CDR3 comprises 13 residues. Here the CDR3 reads CATKVTANEKLFF. CDR3 bases: TGTGCGACTAAGGTGACGGCTAATGAAAAACTGTTTTTT.

As regards this clone: Other DNA sequences from this sample encode an identical CDR3 as well. The gene calls are TRBV19 and TRBJ2-7; TRBD2 matches at 12 bases. The CDR3 contains 14 residues. J gave up 4 bases and V 3 bases, and 1 base lay outside the gene matches. In germline, CDR1 is LNHDA, CDR2 SQIVND (reference sequence). The CDR3 sequence is CASSIGLAGYEQYF. The CDR3 DNA follows: TGTGCCAGTAGTATCGGACTAGCGGGGTACGAGCAGTACTTC.

This rearrangement joins TRBV9 to TRBJ2-7; the match to TRBD2 covers 7 bases. The germline V gene has CDR1 SGDLS and CDR2 YYNGEE. After removal of 2 bases from V and 2 bases from J, the junction contained 4 bases not matched to a gene. There are 14 residues in the CDR3. The CDR3: CASSVGGGTYEQYF. CDR3 nucleotide sequence: TGTGCCAGCAGCGTGGGCGGGGGAACCTACGAGCAGTACTTC.

In DNA form, the CDR3 reads TGTGCCAGCAGTTCCTGGACAAGCTTCACCGGGGAGCTGTTTTTT. This encodes CASSSWTSFTGELFF. The V gene is TRBV28, the J gene TRBJ2-2; D perhaps matches TRBD1 (5 bases). Germline V lookup: CDR1 MDHEN, CDR2 SYDVKM. This CDR3 spans 15 amino acids. The V and J ends lost 4 bases and 4 bases respectively, with 13 bases between them.

This clone occurred once. This rearrangement joins TRBV24-1 to TRBJ2-7; TRBD2 matches at 8 bases. This CDR3 region has 16 residues. Trimming removed 2 bases from V and 4 bases from J; junction bases left unmatched: 9. The V gene's germline CDR1 is KGHDR and CDR2 SFDVKD. The CDR3 nucleotides are TGTGCCACCAGTGATTCTTCGGGGGGGGCGCTTTACGAGCAGTACTTC. Protein product: CATSDSSGGALYEQYF.

V and J are TRBV28 and TRBJ2-1, with 11 bases that match TRBD2. CDR3 length equals 16 residues. Germline V CDR1 and CDR2: MDHEN, SYDVKM. With V trimmed by 4 bases and J by 8 bases, 10 bases remained unmatched. Here the CDR3 reads CASSSPGSGRADEQFF. CDR3 DNA: TGTGCCAGCAGTTCACCGGGTAGCGGGAGGGCTGATGAGCAGTTCTTC.

The chain has TRBV7-2 and TRBJ2-7, with a weak D call TRBD1 (5 bases). The V gene's germline CDR1 is SGHTA and CDR2 FQGNSA. Trimming took 4 bases from V and 0 from J, leaving 13 bases between them. The CDR3 spans 15 residues. This chain's CDR3 is CASSSRQTLSYEQYF. CDR3 DNA sequence: TGTGCCAGCAGCTCCCGACAGACTCTCTCCTACGAGCAGTACTTC.

The chain is built from TRBV9 and TRBJ2-7; TRBD2 matches at 7 bases. The V segment lost 4 bases and the J segment 0 bases; nucleotides outside the gene matches: 10. Germline CDR1 SGDLS, CDR2 YYNGEE. The CDR3 extends over 16 amino acids. CDR3 sequence (DNA): TGTGCCAGCAGCCCCTCCCCGGGAGGACCCTCCTACGAGCAGTACTTC. Its protein is CASSPSPGGPSYEQYF.

This clone came up once. The J gene is TRBJ1-4, the V gene TRBV19, with TRBD1 identical over 9 bases. V was clipped by 5 bases and J by 5 bases; unmatched bases: 6. Germline CDR1 and CDR2: LNHDA and SQIVND (reference sequence). The CDR3 length is 15 residues. The CDR3 region is CASSVGQGPNEKLFF. For the CDR3, the DNA is TGTGCCAGTAGTGTGGGACAGGGTCCCAATGAAAAACTGTTTTTT.

V usage is TRBV3-1 (or the pseudogene TRBV3-2) and J usage is TRBJ1-2; the match to TRBD1 covers 7 bases. The V and J ends lost 4 bases and 5 bases, in that order; junction bases with no gene match: 10. This CDR3 spans 15 amino acids. Germline CDR1 is LGHDT and CDR2 is YNNKEL (reference sequence). Here the CDR3 reads CASSPSAGQLYGYTF. The CDR3 DNA is TGTGCCAGCAGCCCATCCGCGGGACAGCTATATGGCTACACCTTC.